This T cell receptor (beta chain) came from a study of cytotoxic CD8 clonotypes in ibrutinib-treated CLL. Repertoires were generated with immunoSEQ multiplex PCR, while TCRdb's copy carries only in-frame clones and drops some. The profile shows some 170,000 clones, 88% of them singletons. The CDR3 length is 17 residues. V lost 7 bases to trimming and J lost 6 bases, with 27 bases between them. Germline CDR1 and CDR2: LNHDA and SQIVND (reference sequence). Study results and limitations: On treatment, the uncommon public clonotypes contracted or remained stable.

This clone has only one observation. Antigen: not known. Sequencing used PBMCs, obtained at disease progression, from a patient treated with ibrutinib. V gene TRBV19 combines with J gene TRBJ1-1; D possibly corresponds to TRBD1 (6 bases). This TCR came from a human donor with chronic lymphocytic leukemia. CDR3 sequence (DNA): TGTGCCAGTATCCTCAGAGGGGGGCAGGCCGTAGTAGCTGAAGCTTTCTTT. It yields the protein CASILRGGQAVVAEAFF.